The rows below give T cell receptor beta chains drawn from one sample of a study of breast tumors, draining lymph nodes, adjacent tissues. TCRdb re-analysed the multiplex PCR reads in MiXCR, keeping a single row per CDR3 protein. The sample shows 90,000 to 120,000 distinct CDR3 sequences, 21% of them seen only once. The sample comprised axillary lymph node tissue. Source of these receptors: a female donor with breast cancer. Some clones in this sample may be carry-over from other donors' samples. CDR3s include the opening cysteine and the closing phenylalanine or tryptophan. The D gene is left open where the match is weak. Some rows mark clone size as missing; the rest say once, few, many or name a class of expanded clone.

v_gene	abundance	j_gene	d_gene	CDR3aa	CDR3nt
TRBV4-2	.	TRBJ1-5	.	CASSREGGNQPQHF	TGTGCCAGCAGCCGAGAGGGGGGCAATCAGCCCCAGCATTTT
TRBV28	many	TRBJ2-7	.	CASSLRQAPYEQYF	TGTGCCAGCAGTCTTAGGCAGGCTCCCTACGAGCAGTACTTC
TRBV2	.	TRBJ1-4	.	CAKSPGVVSEKLFF	TGTGCCAAGAGTCCAGGGGTGGTTAGTGAAAAACTGTTTTTT
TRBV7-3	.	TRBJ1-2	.	CASSFGTGTIFSTF	.
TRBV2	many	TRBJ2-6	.	CASNPGSPAGANVLTF	TGTGCCAGCAACCCGGGAAGCCCAGCTGGGGCCAACGTCCTGACTTTC
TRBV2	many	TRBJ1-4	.	CASSDWQLNEKLFF	TGTGCCAGCAGTGATTGGCAGCTTAATGAAAAACTGTTTTTT
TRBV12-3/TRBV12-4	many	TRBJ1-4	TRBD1	CASSERTGVGKLFF	TGTGCCAGCAGTGAAAGGACAGGGGTGGGGAAACTGTTTTTT
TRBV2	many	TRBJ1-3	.	CASSGDRGNTIYF	TGTGCCAGCAGTGGCGACAGGGGAAACACCATATATTTT
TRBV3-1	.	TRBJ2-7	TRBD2	CASSPRTSGIGYEQYF	TGTGCCAGCAGCCCCCGGACTAGCGGGATCGGCTACGAGCAGTACTTC
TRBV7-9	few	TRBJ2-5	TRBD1	CASSPGQGIQETQYF	TGTGCCAGCAGCCCAGGACAGGGTATTCAAGAGACCCAGTACTTC